This is a list of T cell receptor beta chains from one sample in a study of CD8 T cells in Susac syndrome. One entry per CDR3 protein results from TCRdb running MiXCR on the immunoSEQ multiplex PCR reads. Among 50,000 or so distinct CDR3 sequences listed, 85% to 95% were seen once. Sequencing was performed on CD8+ T cells from PBMCs. These receptors were taken from a human donor in good health. CDR3s include the opening cysteine and the closing phenylalanine or tryptophan. D genes are given only for firm matches. A row's size may be missing; if present it is once, few, many or a size class.

d_call | j_call | clone_size | v_call | cdr3_nt | cdr3_aa
- | TRBJ2-7 | once | TRBV5-1 | TGCGCCAGCAGCTACGACGTTACCTACGAGCAGTACTTC | CASSYDVTYEQYF
TRBD1 | TRBJ2-1 | - | TRBV24-1 | TGTGCCACCTCGCTTGGGGCAGGGGGTGACTACAATGAGCAGTTCTTC | CATSLGAGGDYNEQFF
TRBD1 | TRBJ1-5 | - | TRBV19 | TGTGCCAGTACCAGGGGGTTCGATCAGCCCCAGCATTTT | CASTRGFDQPQHF
- | TRBJ2-1 | - | TRBV20-1 | TGCAGTGCTAGAGCGCTTGTTGGGGTATACAATGAGCAGTTCTTC | CSARALVGVYNEQFF
- | TRBJ2-1 | - | TRBV7-7 | TGTGCCAGCAGCTTAGGAACGGGAGAGACTCATGAGCAGTTCTTC | CASSLGTGETHEQFF
- | TRBJ2-7 | - | TRBV20-1 | TGCAGTGCTAGGTTGGACCCCTCCTACGAGCAGTACTTC | CSARLDPSYEQYF
- | TRBJ1-1 | - | TRBV16 | TGTGCCAGCAGCCGTCCCTCGGGGGTTATTAACACTGAAGCTTTCTTT | CASSRPSGVINTEAFF
- | TRBJ2-7 | - | TRBV5-1 | TGCGCCAGCAGCAGAACCACAGGGAGGAGTTACGAGCAGTACTTC | CASSRTTGRSYEQYF
TRBD1 | TRBJ2-6 | - | TRBV5-5 | TGTGCCAGCAGCCCCCGACAGGGGACTGGGGCCAACGTCCTGACTTTC | CASSPRQGTGANVLTF
TRBD1 | TRBJ2-7 | - | TRBV6-6 | TGTGCCAGCAGTTCCCCCGGGACAGGGGGCGAGCAGTACTTC | CASSSPGTGGEQYF
- | TRBJ2-2 | - | TRBV5-5 | TGTGCCAGCAGCTCACGTCTGGGGCCGACCACCGGGGAGCTGTTTTTT | CASSSRLGPTTGELFF
- | TRBJ2-7 | - | TRBV27 | TGTGCCAGCAGTACGGTCGGTAGATCCTACGAGCAGTACTTC | CASSTVGRSYEQYF
- | TRBJ1-1 | - | TRBV4-1 | TGCGCCAGCAGCCAAGTTCCGGGGGTTAACACTGAAGCTTTCTTT | CASSQVPGVNTEAFF
TRBD1 | TRBJ1-2 | - | TRBV2 | TGTGCCAGCAGTGGGACAGGGGGAGACTATGGCTACACCTTC | CASSGTGGDYGYTF
- | TRBJ1-6 | once | TRBV27 | TGTGCCAGCAGTTTCGCAGGGAGCGATTCACCCCTCCACTTT | CASSFAGSDSPLHF
TRBD2 | TRBJ2-1 | - | TRBV4-3 | TGCGCCAGCAGCCAAGATCGGGCGGGAGCTTACAATGAGCAGTTCTTC | CASSQDRAGAYNEQFF
- | TRBJ2-3 | - | TRBV7-8 | TGTGCCAGCAGCTTAGGAGTGCGGACAGATACGCAGTATTTT | CASSLGVRTDTQYF
- | TRBJ2-5 | - | TRBV19 | TGTGCCAGTAGTTCACCCTCGGGCCTAGAAGAGACCCAGTACTTC | CASSSPSGLEETQYF
- | TRBJ1-5 | - | TRBV4-2 | TGTGCCAGCAGCCATTTAGGGGAGGGTCAGCCCCAGCATTTT | CASSHLGEGQPQHF
TRBD2 | TRBJ2-3 | - | TRBV10-3 | TGTGCCATCAGTGAGTCCCGGGGGACTAGCGGGCACACAGATACGCAGTATTTT | CAISESRGTSGHTDTQYF
- | TRBJ1-1 | - | TRBV30 | TGTGCCTGGAGTGTACTGGACACTGAAGCTTTCTTT | CAWSVLDTEAFF
TRBD1 | TRBJ2-3 | - | TRBV5-1 | TGCGCCAGCAGCCCCCGGGACAGCAACACAGATACGCAGTATTTT | CASSPRDSNTDTQYF
TRBD2 | TRBJ2-1 | - | TRBV4-1 | TGCGCCAGCAGCCAAGATGCGGGAGGATCCTACAATGAGCAGTTCTTC | CASSQDAGGSYNEQFF
- | TRBJ2-7 | - | TRBV6-1 | TGTGCCAGCAGTGAGGGCCCAACCTACGAGCAGTACTTC | CASSEGPTYEQYF
TRBD2 | TRBJ2-3 | - | TRBV29-1 | TGCAGCGTCCCGGGAGGGAGCACAGATACGCAGTATTTT | CSVPGGSTDTQYF
- | TRBJ2-2 | - | TRBV4-3 | TGCGCCAGCAGCCAAGATGGGCAGACCGGCGGGGAGCTGTTTTTT | CASSQDGQTGGELFF
TRBD2 | TRBJ2-7 | - | TRBV14 | TGTGCCAGCAGCCAAGAGCCAGCGGGAGTAAACGAGCAGTACTTC | CASSQEPAGVNEQYF
TRBD1 | TRBJ1-2 | - | TRBV4-1 | TGCGCCAGCAGCCAAGAATTGACAGGGGGGTATGGCTACACCTTC | CASSQELTGGYGYTF
TRBD2 | TRBJ2-7 | once | TRBV19 | TGTGCCAGTAGTATAAGGGCGGGAGCCCCTCGGGAGCAGTACTTC | CASSIRAGAPREQYF
TRBD1 | TRBJ2-1 | - | TRBV27 | TGTGCCAGCAGTGACAGGGGATACGACAATGAGCAGTTCTTC | CASSDRGYDNEQFF
TRBD2 | TRBJ2-3 | - | TRBV7-9 | TGTGCCAGCAGCCCAGCGGGAGGGGACGCAGATACGCAGTATTTT | CASSPAGGDADTQYF
TRBD2 | TRBJ2-1 | - | TRBV7-2 | TGTGCCAGCAGCCCAACCCCCCGGAGGACTAGCGGGAGAAATGAGCAGTTCTTC | CASSPTPRRTSGRNEQFF
- | TRBJ2-1 | once | TRBV10-3 | TGTGCCATCAGTGAAGGCGGAGAAGACGACAATGAGCAGTTCTTC | CAISEGGEDDNEQFF
- | TRBJ2-1 | - | TRBV7-9 | TGTGCCAGCAGCTTAGCCTTTTCCAGGGACAATGAGCAGTTCTTC | CASSLAFSRDNEQFF
- | TRBJ2-1 | - | TRBV19 | TGTGCCACCCTCAGCTGGAGTAGCGAATACAATGAGCAGTTCTTC | CATLSWSSEYNEQFF